The 8 T cell receptor beta chains below were found in one sample sequenced in a study of blood T cells in healthy people across ages. Primed by a sample-barcoded 5' primer and a J-beta primer mix, a second PCR proceeded for about 7 to 11 cycles. MiXCR was run by TCRdb on the 5' RACE reads, yielding one entry per CDR3 protein. The data hold over 750,000 distinct CDR3 sequences, with just under 25% observed a single time. These same data were also listed under a study on T cells of mothers and their children.

Sequencing was done on a sample of blood. The receptors were gathered from a boy between 5 and 17 years old in good health.

The gene calls are TRBV27 and TRBJ2-1, with 12 bases fitting TRBD2. This CDR3 contains 16 residues. Germline V CDR1 and CDR2: MNHEY, SMNVEV (reference sequence). V was pared by 6 bases and J by 5 bases, with 8 bases of the junction left unmatched. Here the CDR3 DNA reads TGTGCCAGCAGCCGATCCGGACTAGCGGGGAACAATGAGCAGTTCTTC. Amino acid sequence: CASSRSGLAGNNEQFF.

This clonotype was counted between two and nine times. V and J are TRBV7-8 and TRBJ1-2, with D perhaps matching TRBD1 (5 bases). V was clipped by 5 bases and J by 2 bases, with 15 bases between them. The CDR3 is made up of 15 amino acids. The V gene's germline CDR1 is SGHVS and CDR2 FQNEAQ. The CDR3 loop reads CASSPPGRGNYGYTF. The CDR3 DNA reads as TGTGCCAGCAGCCCCCCGGGGCGGGGGAACTATGGCTACACCTTC.

CDR3 in DNA: TGTGCCAGCAGTTTAGGGGGGCAGTCTCGCGAGCAGTACTTC. It specifies CASSLGGQSREQYF. The V and J genes are TRBV28 and TRBJ2-7; D is possibly TRBD1 or TRBD2 (6 bases each). The CDR3 runs to 14 residues. The V end was cut by 2 bases, the J end by 6 bases, with 14 bases between. CDR1 is MDHEN and CDR2 is SYDVKM in the germline V gene.

The gene calls are TRBV12-3 or TRBV12-4 and TRBJ2-5, with D possibly TRBD2 on 5 matching bases. V lost 5 bases, J lost 1 base, and 14 bases lay in between. This CDR3 spans 15 amino acids. The CDR3 spells CASSPSWEPQETQYF. The DNA for the CDR3 is TGTGCCAGCAGTCCCAGTTGGGAGCCCCAAGAGACCCAGTACTTC.

The rearrangement links TRBV12-3 or TRBV12-4 to TRBJ2-1, with 13 bases identical to TRBD2. CDR3 length equals 17 residues. V dropped 8 bases and J dropped 4; count of bases not matched to a gene: 11. The CDR3 loop reads CASADSRGLAGYNEQFF. CDR3 bases: TGTGCCAGCGCCGACTCACGGGGACTAGCGGGGTACAATGAGCAGTTCTTC.

V and J are TRBV5-5 and TRBJ2-7; D call uncertain. V lost 1 base to trimming and J lost 3 bases, with 14 bases between them. Germline CDR1 is SGHKS and CDR2 is YYEKEE (reference sequence). This CDR3 has 15 residues. For the CDR3, the DNA is TGTGCCAGCAGCTTGATCCCGAGCGCCAACTACGAGCAGTACTTC. Translated: CASSLIPSANYEQYF.

This clonotype was recorded a few times. The rearrangement links TRBV6-2 or TRBV6-3 to TRBJ2-7; tentative D call: TRBD1 (6 bases). The length of the CDR3 is 14 residues. Germline V gene sequence: CDR1 MNHEY, CDR2 SVGEGT. V lost 6 bases and J 4 bases, leaving 16 bases between the germline ends. The CDR3 DNA reads TGTGCCAGCAGCCTCGACAGGATGTCGTACGAGCAGTACTTC. It yields the protein CASSLDRMSYEQYF.

The V and J genes are TRBV3-1 and TRBJ2-5, with D unclear. This CDR3 region has 14 residues. Per the germline V gene, CDR1 is LGHDT and CDR2 is YNNKEL (reference sequence). Trimming took off 3 bases at V and 0 bases at J, with 8 bases between the two ends. In nucleotides, the CDR3 is TGTGCCAGCAGCCACCTAAGCGACCAAGAGACCCAGTACTTC. Translating gives CASSHLSDQETQYF.